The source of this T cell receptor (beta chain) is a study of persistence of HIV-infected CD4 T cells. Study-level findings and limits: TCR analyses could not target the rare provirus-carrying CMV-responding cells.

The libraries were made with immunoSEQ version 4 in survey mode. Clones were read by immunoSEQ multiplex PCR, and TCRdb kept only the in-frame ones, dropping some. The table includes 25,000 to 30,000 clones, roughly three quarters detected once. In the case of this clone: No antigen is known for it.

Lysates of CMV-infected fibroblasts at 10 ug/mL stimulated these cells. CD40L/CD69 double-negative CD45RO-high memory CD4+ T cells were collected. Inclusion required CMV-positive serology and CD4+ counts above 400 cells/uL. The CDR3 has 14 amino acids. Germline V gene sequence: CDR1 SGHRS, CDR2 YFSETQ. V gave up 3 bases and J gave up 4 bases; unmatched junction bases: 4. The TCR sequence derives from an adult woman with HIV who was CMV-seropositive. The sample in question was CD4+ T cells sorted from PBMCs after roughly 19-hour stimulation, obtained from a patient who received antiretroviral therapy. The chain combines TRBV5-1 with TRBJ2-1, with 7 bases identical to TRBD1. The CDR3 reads CASSSRTGYNEQFF. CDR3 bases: TGCGCCAGCAGCTCTAGGACAGGTTACAATGAGCAGTTCTTC.